One T cell receptor (beta chain) is described in this entry. Original methodology: The assay estimated nucleated cells by amplifying reference gene primers. Libraries were prepared by immunoSEQ multiplex PCR; TCRdb keeps only in-frame clonotypes and omits some of them. The V and J calls and clone size come from that table; D and trimming were worked out from the DNA. The repertoire includes 220,000 or so clones, under 90% of them detected once, and approximately 4% sits in the top ten. The data are from a study of blood T cell repertoires in COVID-19. The wider study: COVID-19 samples collected from the United States, Italy and Spain covered acute and convalescent phases. Sources were T cells, B-cell-depleted T cells, or PBMCs; the material itself was cDNA or gDNA.

The sample consisted of peripheral blood. The sequence was obtained from a woman older than 75 with acute or convalescent COVID-19.

The DNA of the CDR3 is TGTGCCAGCAGCCTTCGACTAGCGTCTAGCACAGATACGCAGTATTTT. The encoded protein is CASSLRLASSTDTQYF. This chain joins TRBV4-2 and TRBJ2-3; TRBD2 matches 8 bases. The CDR3 sequence is 16 residues long. Trimming removed 4 bases from V and 0 bases from J; junction bases left unmatched: 6. Germline V CDR1 and CDR2: LGHNA, YNFKEQ.